A selection of T cell receptor beta chains follows, all from one sample in a study of cytomegalovirus exposure and HLA in healthy donors. TCRdb's copy holds only in-frame clones and misses some; the assay was immunoSEQ multiplex PCR. This sample has roughly 260,000 clones; about 90% occur once, and the top ten carry around 0.34%. Input material: PBMCs. These TCRs come from a woman aged 18-29 years in good health and CMV-seronegative. Both conserved end residues are part of each CDR3. The D gene is left open where the match is weak. Rows give clone size only sometimes, using once, few, many, or a class for an expanded clone.

clone size | D gene | J gene | V gene | CDR3 protein | CDR3 DNA
few | TRBD1 | TRBJ2-7 | TRBV4-3 | CASSLTGGEQYF | TGCGCCAGCAGCCTAACAGGGGGGGAGCAGTACTTC
NA | TRBD1 | TRBJ1-3 | TRBV29-1 | CSVARGPGNTIYF | TGCAGCGTCGCCAGGGGGCCTGGAAACACCATATATTTT
NA | TRBD1 | TRBJ1-1 | TRBV7-2 | CASSPLLQQGLKVYTEAFF | TGTGCCAGCAGCCCCCTCCTACAACAGGGGCTCAAAGTATATACTGAAGCTTTCTTT
NA | TRBD2 | TRBJ2-5 | TRBV6-1 | CASSEAPLADQETQYF | TGTGCCAGCAGTGAAGCGCCCCTAGCGGATCAAGAGACCCAGTACTTC
NA | NA | TRBJ2-5 | TRBV7-7 | CASSLVKGERETQYF | TGTGCTAGCAGCTTAGTAAAAGGAGAAAGAGAGACCCAGTACTTC
NA | NA | TRBJ2-1 | TRBV9 | CASSVASRYNEQFF | TGTGCCAGCAGCGTAGCTTCCAGGTACAATGAGCAGTTCTTC
NA | NA | TRBJ1-4 | TRBV28 | CASSLMQGQANEKLFF | TGTGCCAGCAGTTTAATGCAGGGGCAAGCTAATGAAAAACTGTTTTTT
NA | NA | TRBJ2-2 | TRBV4-2 | CASSQLSRGWRTGELFF | TGTGCCAGCAGCCAACTTTCCAGGGGTTGGCGGACCGGGGAGCTGTTTTTT
NA | NA | TRBJ1-3 | TRBV25-1 | CASKPQGSGNTIYF | TGTGCCAGCAAGCCTCAGGGCTCTGGAAACACCATATATTTT
NA | TRBD1 | TRBJ2-3 | TRBV28 | CASIPGRQGPFSTDTQYF | TGTGCCAGCATTCCCGGTCGACAGGGTCCCTTTAGCACAGATACGCAGTATTTT
NA | TRBD1 | TRBJ2-7 | TRBV28 | CASSLSGTGHYEQYF | TGTGCCAGCAGTTTATCCGGGACAGGCCACTACGAGCAGTACTTC
once | TRBD2 | TRBJ2-5 | TRBV14 | CASSQEDSGGLRETQYF | TGTGCCAGCAGCCAAGAGGATAGCGGGGGGCTCAGGGAGACCCAGTACTTC
NA | TRBD1 | TRBJ2-1 | TRBV5-1 | CASSRTDRDEQFF | TGCGCCAGCAGCCGGACCGACAGGGATGAGCAGTTCTTC
NA | NA | TRBJ1-2 | TRBV14 | CASSQRGRFLYGYTF | TGTGCCAGCAGCCAAAGGGGCAGATTCCTCTATGGCTACACCTTC
NA | NA | TRBJ1-3 | TRBV7-2 | CASSRGHDSGNTIYF | TGTGCCAGCAGCCGCGGACACGATTCTGGAAACACCATATATTTT
NA | TRBD2 | TRBJ2-3 | TRBV9 | CASSVDLAGEREQYF | TGTGCCAGCAGCGTAGATCTGGCGGGGGAGCGAGAGCAGTATTTT
NA | TRBD1 | TRBJ2-1 | TRBV5-1 | CASSLGTGVNYNEQFF | TGCGCCAGCAGCTTGGGGACAGGGGTGAATTACAATGAGCAGTTCTTC
NA | TRBD1 | TRBJ2-7 | TRBV30 | CAWSSDRGYEQYF | TGTGCCTGGAGTAGCGACAGGGGTTACGAGCAGTACTTC
once | TRBD1 | TRBJ2-5 | TRBV5-1 | CASSFRTGALETQYF | TGCGCCAGCAGCTTCAGGACAGGGGCTCTAGAGACCCAGTACTTC
few | NA | TRBJ2-3 | TRBV28 | CASSLGSGHTDTQYF | TGTGCCAGCAGTTTAGGGTCAGGGCACACAGATACGCAGTATTTT
NA | TRBD1 | TRBJ1-5 | TRBV5-6 | CASSLGQLDYSNQPQHF | TGTGCCAGCAGCCTGGGACAGCTCGATTATAGCAATCAGCCCCAGCATTTT
once | NA | TRBJ2-1 | TRBV10-3 | CAIREFTDNEQFF | TGTGCCATCAGAGAATTCACAGACAATGAGCAGTTCTTC
NA | NA | TRBJ2-5 | TRBV29-1 | CSVATEETQYF | TGCAGCGTTGCTACTGAGGAGACCCAGTACTTC
NA | TRBD2 | TRBJ2-3 | TRBV29-1 | CSVVRAGGPADTQYF | TGCAGCGTCGTCCGAGCGGGGGGGCCCGCAGATACGCAGTATTTT
NA | NA | TRBJ1-4 | TRBV28 | CAIAGTSTNEKLFF | TGTGCCATCGCAGGTACATCAACTAATGAAAAACTGTTTTTT
NA | NA | TRBJ2-7 | TRBV27 | CASSLSVAGAAHEQYF | TGTGCCAGCAGTTTATCGGTTGCGGGGGCGGCCCACGAGCAGTACTTC
NA | TRBD1 | TRBJ1-5 | TRBV5-6 | CASSSDRGQPQHF | TGTGCCAGCAGTTCGGACAGGGGGCAGCCCCAGCATTTT
NA | TRBD1 | TRBJ1-4 | TRBV7-2 | CASSLGEGGVEKLFF | TGTGCCAGCAGCTTAGGGGAAGGGGGCGTTGAAAAACTGTTTTTT
NA | TRBD2 | TRBJ2-5 | TRBV5-4 | CASSSGTSGDQETQYF | TGTGCCAGCAGCTCCGGGACTAGCGGGGATCAAGAGACCCAGTACTTC
NA | TRBD1 | TRBJ1-6 | TRBV4-1 | CASSQVPQGAYNSPLHF | TGCGCCAGCAGCCAAGTACCACAGGGGGCCTATAATTCACCCCTCCACTTT
NA | TRBD2 | TRBJ2-3 | TRBV25-1 | CASSESLAGAGDTQYF | TGTGCCAGCAGTGAGTCACTAGCGGGGGCGGGAGATACGCAGTATTTT
NA | TRBD1 | TRBJ1-2 | TRBV14 | CASSQSGTRGYGYTF | TGTGCCAGCAGCCAAAGCGGAACCAGGGGGTATGGCTACACCTTC
NA | NA | TRBJ2-1 | TRBV6-5 | CASSYSYGARYNEQFF | TGTGCCAGCAGTTACTCTTATGGGGCCCGTTACAATGAGCAGTTCTTC
NA | TRBD1 | TRBJ1-1 | TRBV28 | CASSTGQGAITEAFF | TGTGCCAGCAGTACGGGACAGGGGGCGATCACTGAAGCTTTCTTT
NA | TRBD1 | TRBJ1-5 | TRBV5-5 | CASSTTGSGQPQHF | TGTGCCAGCAGCACGACAGGGTCGGGGCAGCCCCAGCATTTT
NA | NA | TRBJ1-1 | TRBV7-9 | CAIGGTEAFF | TGTGCCATCGGGGGAACGGAAGCTTTCTTT
NA | NA | TRBJ1-1 | TRBV4-1 | CASLFRAGGDTEAFF | TGCGCCAGCCTTTTTCGAGCGGGAGGGGACACTGAAGCTTTCTTT
NA | NA | TRBJ2-1 | TRBV7-2 | CASSLARDNEQFF | TGTGCCAGCAGCTTAGCTCGGGACAATGAGCAGTTCTTC
NA | NA | TRBJ1-5 | TRBV7-2 | CASSLGGWGNQPQHF | TGTGCCAGCAGCTTAGGGGGCTGGGGCAATCAGCCCCAGCATTTT
NA | TRBD1 | TRBJ2-5 | TRBV5-1 | CASRANPGQQETQYF | TGCGCCAGCAGAGCTAATCCGGGACAGCAAGAGACCCAGTACTTC
NA | TRBD2 | TRBJ2-3 | TRBV27 | CASSPRLAGSADTQYF | TGTGCCAGCAGTCCGAGACTAGCGGGGAGTGCAGATACGCAGTATTTT
NA | TRBD1 | TRBJ2-1 | TRBV5-1 | CASSSGTGVKNEQFF | TGCGCCAGCAGCTCCGGGACAGGGGTAAAGAATGAGCAGTTCTTC
NA | NA | TRBJ1-6 | TRBV6-1 | CASSEEPTGTNSPLHF | TGTGCCAGCAGTGAAGAACCGACAGGAACCAATTCACCCCTCCACTTT
NA | TRBD1 | TRBJ1-5 | TRBV2 | CASSVFRGDGGNQPQHF | TGTGCCAGCAGTGTATTCAGGGGGGATGGAGGCAATCAGCCCCAGCATTTT
NA | NA | TRBJ2-1 | TRBV6-1 | CASSAVTGRDEQFF | TGTGCCAGCAGTGCCGTTACAGGGCGGGATGAGCAGTTCTTC
NA | NA | TRBJ1-1 | TRBV5-4 | CASSLRQGKNTEAFF | TGTGCCAGCAGCTTGAGGCAGGGGAAGAACACTGAAGCTTTCTTT